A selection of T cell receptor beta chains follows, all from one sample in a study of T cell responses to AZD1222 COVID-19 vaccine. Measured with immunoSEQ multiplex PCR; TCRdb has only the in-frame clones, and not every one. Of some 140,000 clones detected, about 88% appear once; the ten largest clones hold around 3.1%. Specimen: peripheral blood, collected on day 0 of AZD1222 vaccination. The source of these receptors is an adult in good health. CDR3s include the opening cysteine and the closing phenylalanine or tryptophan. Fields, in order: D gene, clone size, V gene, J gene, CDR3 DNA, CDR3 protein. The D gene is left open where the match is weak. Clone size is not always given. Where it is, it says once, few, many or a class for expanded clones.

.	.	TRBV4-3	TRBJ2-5	TGCGCCAGCAGCCAAGTGGGCGGGCAGAGCCAAGAGACCCAGTACTTC	CASSQVGGQSQETQYF
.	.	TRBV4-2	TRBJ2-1	TGTGCCAGCAGCCAAGATTACAAGGGTTTGATAGGTGAGCAGTTCTTC	CASSQDYKGLIGEQFF
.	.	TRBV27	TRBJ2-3	TGTGCCAGCAGTGATTCTCTAGCGACGCATACGCAGTATTTT	CASSDSLATHTQYF
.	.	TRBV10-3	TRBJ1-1	TGTGCCATCAGTGAGAGTGAAACGAACACTGAAGCTTTCTTT	CAISESETNTEAFF
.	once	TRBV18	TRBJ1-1	TGTGCCAGCTCACCACCGGGACAAACGAACACTGAAGCTTTCTTT	CASSPPGQTNTEAFF
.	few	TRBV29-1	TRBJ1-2	TGCAGCGTTGAGGACGGTCGAAGGTATGGCTACACCTTC	CSVEDGRRYGYTF
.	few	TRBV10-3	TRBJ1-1	TGTGCCACAGCCCAGGGGAACACTGAAGCTTTCTTT	CATAQGNTEAFF
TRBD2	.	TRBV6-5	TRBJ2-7	TGTGCCAGCACCGGACTAGCGGGGAGTTACGAGCAGTACTTC	CASTGLAGSYEQYF
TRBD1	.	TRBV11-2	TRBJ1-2	TGTGCCAGCAGACCGACAGGGTCCTATGGCTACACCTTC	CASRPTGSYGYTF
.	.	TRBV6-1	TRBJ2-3	TGTGCCAGCAGTGAAGTAGGGGTTACGGGTTTCTATCGGTATTTT	CASSEVGVTGFYRYF
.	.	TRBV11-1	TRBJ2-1	TGTGCCAGCAGCTTAGAAGTGGGCTCCTACAATGAGCAGTTCTTC	CASSLEVGSYNEQFF
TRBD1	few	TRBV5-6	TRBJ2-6	TGTGCCAGTAACAGGGGGCTCCTTGGGGCCAACGTCCTGACTTTC	CASNRGLLGANVLTF
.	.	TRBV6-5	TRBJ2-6	TGTGCCATCACAGACTCTGGGGCCAACGTCCTGACTTTC	CAITDSGANVLTF
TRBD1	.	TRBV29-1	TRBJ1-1	TGCAGCGCGACAGGGGTTCGAACTGAAGCTTTCTTT	CSATGVRTEAFF
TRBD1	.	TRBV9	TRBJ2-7	TGTGCCAGCAGCGAGTCCGGGACAGGGGCCTACGAGCAGTACTTC	CASSESGTGAYEQYF
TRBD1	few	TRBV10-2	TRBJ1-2	TGCGCCAGCAGACTCGGACAGGGGGCCGGCTATGGCTACACCTTC	CASRLGQGAGYGYTF
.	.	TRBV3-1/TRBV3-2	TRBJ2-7	TGTGCCAGCAGCACTGCCTACGAGCAGTACTTC	CASSTAYEQYF
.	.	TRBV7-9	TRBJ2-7	TGTGCCAGCAGCTTAAGGGGGGCGGCCCCGGACGAGCAGTACTTC	CASSLRGAAPDEQYF
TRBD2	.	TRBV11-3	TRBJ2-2	TGTGCCAGCACCCCGGGGGGCACCGGGGAGCTGTTTTTT	CASTPGGTGELFF
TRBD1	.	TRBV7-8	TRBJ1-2	TGTGCCAGCAGCGAACTGACAGGGGGCGGTGGCTACACCTTC	CASSELTGGGGYTF
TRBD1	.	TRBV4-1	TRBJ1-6	TGCGCCAGCAGCCAAGTTCCCGGGACAGGCTCAAGCTCCTATAATTCACCCCTCCACTTT	CASSQVPGTGSSSYNSPLHF
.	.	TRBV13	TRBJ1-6	TGTGCCAGCAGCTTAGGCCCCCGATCCGGGCCCATGGGTTCACCCCTCCACTTT	CASSLGPRSGPMGSPLHF
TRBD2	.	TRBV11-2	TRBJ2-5	TGTGCCAGCAGCCCGATGGAGCGGGGGGGCGGGGAGACCCAGTACTTC	CASSPMERGGGETQYF
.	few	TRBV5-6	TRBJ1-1	TGTGCCAGCAGCTTGGGAAGGAACACTGAAGCTTTCTTT	CASSLGRNTEAFF
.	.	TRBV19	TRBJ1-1	TGTGCCAGTAGTACCCAGGGAAGTGGCACTGAAGCTTTCTTT	CASSTQGSGTEAFF
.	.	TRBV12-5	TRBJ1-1	TGTGCTAGTGGTTTGGCAACGACAGGGAACACTGAAGCTTTCTTT	CASGLATTGNTEAFF
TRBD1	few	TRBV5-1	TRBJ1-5	TGCGCCAGCAGCCAACAGGGGTATAGCAATCAGCCCCAGCATTTT	CASSQQGYSNQPQHF
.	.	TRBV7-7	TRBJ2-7	TGTGCTAGCAGCTCAAGTCCCGACCTAGAGCAGTACTTC	CASSSSPDLEQYF
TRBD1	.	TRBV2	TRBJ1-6	TGTGCCAGCAAATCCGGGACAGGACTAAATTCACCCCTCCACTTT	CASKSGTGLNSPLHF